A single sample is the source of the 8 T cell receptor beta chains below, sequenced in a study of neurological immune-mediated disorders. TCRdb processed the 5' RACE reads anew with MiXCR; each CDR3 protein has one entry. The sample yields 50,000 to 75,000 distinct CDR3 sequences, approximately 11% seen once. Sequenced input: PBMCs. Source of these receptors: a woman in her sixties or seventies with HTLV-1-associated myelopathy (HAM/TSP).

In this sample, this clonotype turned up many times. This sequence joins TRBV14 and TRBJ2-4; D remains unclear. Germline V lookup: CDR1 SGHDN, CDR2 FVKESK. Trimming removed 3 bases from V and 0 bases from J, with 9 bases in between. This CDR3 has 15 amino acids. DNA of the CDR3: TGTGCCAGCAGCCAGCCCGGGTTAGCCAAAAACATTCAGTACTTC. It codes for CASSQPGLAKNIQYF.

This clonotype occurred many times. This chain links TRBV5-1 with TRBJ1-6; TRBD1 aligns across 7 bases. Per germline, CDR1 SGHRS and CDR2 YFSETQ. After removal of 4 bases from V and 12 bases from J, the junction contained 10 bases not matched to a gene. The CDR3 sequence is 14 residues long. The DNA for the CDR3 is TGCGCCAGCAGCGAGGGACAGTCGAGGGAACCCCTCCACTTT. Its protein product is CASSEGQSREPLHF.

This clonotype has at least ten counts. V usage is TRBV2 and J usage is TRBJ2-5, with 13 bases matching TRBD2. CDR3 length: 15 residues. The germline CDR1 and CDR2 sequences are SNHLY and FYNNEI. The trim removed 5 bases at V and 5 bases at J, leaving 5 bases unmatched. In DNA form, the CDR3 reads TGTGCCAGCAGTCGGACTAGCGGGAGCGGGGAGACCCAGTACTTC. Translation: CASSRTSGSGETQYF.

The rearrangement joins TRBV18 to TRBJ2-3; D is ambiguous. V was clipped by 2 bases and J by 2 bases, with 5 bases between them. Germline CDR1 KGHSH, CDR2 LQKENI. The CDR3 is made up of 13 amino acids. The CDR3 DNA follows: TGTGCCAGCTCACCATTCCCCACAGATACGCAGTATTTT. Amino acids: CASSPFPTDTQYF.

This clonotype has at least ten counts. The chain uses TRBV5-6 and TRBJ2-1; no reliable D call. The V gene's germline CDR1 is SGHDT and CDR2 YYEEEE. CDR3 length: 16 amino acids. V lost 0 bases and J 0 bases, leaving 10 bases between the germline ends. The CDR3 nucleotides read TGTGCCAGCAGCTTGGCAAGGCCGAGCTCCTACAATGAGCAGTTCTTC. Amino acids: CASSLARPSSYNEQFF.

This clonotype appeared many times. The chain links TRBV7-6 to TRBJ2-5; D perhaps matches TRBD1 (6 bases). CDR3 length: 15 residues. The germline V gene encodes CDR1 SGHVS and CDR2 FNYEAQ. Deletions cut 5 bases from V and 1 base from J, with 14 bases between. CDR3 coding DNA: TGTGCCAGCAGCCCCCCGGACAGCCTCCAAGAGACCCAGTACTTC. It translates to CASSPPDSLQETQYF.

This clonotype was seen at least ten times. V usage is TRBV10-3 and J usage is TRBJ2-3; 11 bases are a match to TRBD2. Germline V gene lookup returns CDR1 ENHRY and CDR2 SYGVKD. V lost 2 bases to trimming and J lost 2 bases; unmatched junction nucleotides: 3. This CDR3 has 16 amino acids. As DNA, the CDR3 is TGTGCCATCAGTGAGGGGACTAGCGGATTCACAGATACGCAGTATTTT. It translates to CAISEGTSGFTDTQYF.

This clonotype was counted many times. The rearrangement uses TRBV12-3 or TRBV12-4 and TRBJ1-3; D is undetermined. The CDR3 totals 16 residues. With 5 bases removed from V and 0 bases from J, the gap between germline ends came to 14 bases. CDR3 in DNA: TGTGCCAGCAGTGACGACGGCCGGAGCTCTGGAAACACCATATATTTT. It encodes CASSDDGRSSGNTIYF.